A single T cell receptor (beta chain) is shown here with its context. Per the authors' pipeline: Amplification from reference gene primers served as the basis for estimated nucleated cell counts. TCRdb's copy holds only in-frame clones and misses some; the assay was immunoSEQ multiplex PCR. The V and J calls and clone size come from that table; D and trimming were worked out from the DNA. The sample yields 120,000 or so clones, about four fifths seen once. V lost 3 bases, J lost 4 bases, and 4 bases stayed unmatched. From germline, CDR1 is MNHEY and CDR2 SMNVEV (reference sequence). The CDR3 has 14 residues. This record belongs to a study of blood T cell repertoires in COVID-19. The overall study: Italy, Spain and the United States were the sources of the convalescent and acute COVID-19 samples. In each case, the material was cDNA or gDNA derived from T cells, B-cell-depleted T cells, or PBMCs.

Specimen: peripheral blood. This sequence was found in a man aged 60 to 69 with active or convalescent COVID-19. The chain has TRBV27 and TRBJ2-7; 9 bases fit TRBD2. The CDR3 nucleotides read TGTGCCAGCAGTTTCAAGGCGGGAGGGTACGAGCAGTACTTC. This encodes CASSFKAGGYEQYF.